The present T cell receptor (beta chain) was sequenced within a study of radiotherapy plus CTLA-4 blockade in lung cancer. Study-level points and caveats: Response was reportedly best predicted by early blood T cell clone dynamics, with interferon-beta.

The CDR3 is 16 amino acids. Germline CDR1 reads GTSNPN; CDR2 reads SVGIG (reference sequence). Trimming removed 4 bases from V and 2 bases from J, with 15 bases in between. The method was immunoSEQ multiplex PCR; TCRdb's version includes in-frame clones alone and lacks a portion of them. The sample records about 49,000 clones, 70% to 90% being singletons. This clone was detected once. The antigen is unknown. Focal radiation with ipilimumab CTLA-4 blockade was given to patients with chemo-refractory metastatic non-small-cell lung cancer. This TCR derives from a human donor with non-small cell lung cancer whose response to radiotherapy plus ipilimumab could not be evaluated. This sample comprised peripheral blood, obtained from a patient treated with radiotherapy plus ipilimumab. The gene calls are TRBV30 and TRBJ2-6; tentative D call: TRBD1 (6 bases). This chain's CDR3 is CAWIEYPGAGANVLTF. The CDR3 DNA sequence: TGTGCCTGGATTGAGTATCCAGGGGCTGGGGCCAACGTCCTGACTTTC.